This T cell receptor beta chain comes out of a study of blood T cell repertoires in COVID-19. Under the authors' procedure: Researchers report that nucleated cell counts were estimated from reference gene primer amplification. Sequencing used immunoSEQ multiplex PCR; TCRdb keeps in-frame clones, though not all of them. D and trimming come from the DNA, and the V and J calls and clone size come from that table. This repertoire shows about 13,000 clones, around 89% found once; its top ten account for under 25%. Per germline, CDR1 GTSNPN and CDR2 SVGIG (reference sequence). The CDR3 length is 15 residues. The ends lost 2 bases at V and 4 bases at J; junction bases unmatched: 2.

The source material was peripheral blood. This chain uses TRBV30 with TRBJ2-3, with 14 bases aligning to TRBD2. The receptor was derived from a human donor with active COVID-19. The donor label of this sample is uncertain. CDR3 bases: TGTGCCTGGAGTAGACTAGCGGGGGGGCCAGATACGCAGTATTTT. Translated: CAWSRLAGGPDTQYF.